Sequencing of this T cell receptor beta chain was carried out in a study of blood T cell repertoires in COVID-19 (dated by TCRdb to 2018 to 2021). For context, the study as a whole: Samples covering the acute and convalescent phases of COVID-19 were provided by collaborators in the United States, Italy and Spain. The material from the prospective study consisted of cDNA or gDNA derived from T cells, B-cell-depleted T cells, or PBMCs. The dataset comprised deeply sampled blood TCRbeta repertoires from subjects exposed to, actively infected with, or recovered from COVID-19. The repertoires were released in a freely available public database meant as a resource for research on the immune response to SARS-CoV-2. The samples were drawn from the first 160 participants of the ongoing ImmuneRACE study and from some 1,300 subjects provided by 6 global collaborators. A de-identified subject ID, COVID-19 status, age in years and sex were almost always included in the sample metadata. Where available, HLA class I and class II types were taken from metadata supplied by the sample provider and were not determined by assay-based typing. Here is what the overall study found, with its caveats: Clinical and demographic metadata were provided uncurated, with the amount varying by source and participant.

Points on this clone: Its cognate antigen has yet to be identified. No qualities accompany the bases; no much larger clone lies one base away.

CDR1 LGHDT and CDR2 YNNKEL are derived from the germline V gene (reference sequence). Including cysteine and phenylalanine, the CDR3 has 14 amino acids. Just CDR3 DNA is preserved here, 42 bases in frame from base 1. V is reduced by 4 bases and J by 5 bases, leaving a spacing of 9 bases between them. The collaborating institutions used their own protocols to collect whole blood in K2EDTA tubes. Collaborator samples were shipped for TCRbeta analysis as frozen whole blood, isolated PBMCs, or DNA extracted from either sample type. TCRbeta CDR3 regions were amplified from genomic DNA using the immunoSEQ Assay, a bias-controlled multiplex PCR. In the original analysis: The number of nucleated cells in each sample was estimated by amplification of reference gene primers within the assay. To quantify the absolute abundance of each unique TCRbeta CDR3 rearrangement, sequence reads were collapsed and filtered. For each sample, productive Simpson clonality was calculated as the square root of Simpson's diversity index across productive rearrangements. This is the immuneACCESS table as TCRdb keeps it, with only in-frame sequences that have V and J called. A part of the clones is gone; compared with another copy, unresolved V genes explain less than half, and the rest is unexplained. V, J and clone size were drawn from that table, and D and trimming were deduced from the DNA. This sample holds more than 200,000 clones; around four fifths were observed only once. Roughly 2.7% of the sample is taken by the ten largest.

This clonotype originated in a woman in her sixties or seventies with active or convalescent COVID-19. The sequenced sample consisted of peripheral blood. The chain employs TRBV3-1 (or the pseudogene TRBV3-2) and TRBJ1-6; no D gene is confidently identified. The DNA sequence follows: TGTGCCAGCAGCCCCCGCGTGGATAATTCACCCCTCCACTTT. This yields the protein CASSPRVDNSPLHF.